This entry lists 3 T cell receptor beta chains sequenced from one sample in a study of cytomegalovirus exposure and HLA in healthy donors. PCR used 60 Vbeta primers and 13 Jbeta primers. Profiled with immunoSEQ multiplex PCR; TCRdb holds only in-frame clones, not every one. The top ten hold more than 0.45% of the sample, which has around 210,000 clones, roughly 73% seen once. The sample was PBMCs. Receptors were obtained from a boy aged 10-17 years in good health and CMV-seronegative.

This rearrangement joins TRBV2 to TRBJ2-7, with D perhaps TRBD2 (6 bases). The CDR3 is 12 amino acids. Trimming removed 5 bases from V and 6 bases from J, with 11 bases in between. CDR1 is SNHLY and CDR2 is FYNNEI in the germline V gene. CDR3: CASSTMGGEQYF. In DNA form, the CDR3 reads TGTGCCAGCAGTACGATGGGGGGCGAGCAGTACTTC. The whole variable domain, remainder taken from reference TRBV2 and TRBJ2-7, is EPEVTQTPSHQVTQMGQEVILRCVPISNHLYFYWYRQILGQKVEFLVSFYNNEISEKSEIFDDQFSVERPDGSNFTLKIRSTKLEDSAMYFCASSTMGGEQYFGPGTRLTVT.

The V gene is TRBV6-6, the J gene TRBJ1-2, with 8 bases matching TRBD1. The V segment lost 6 bases and the J segment 2 bases; nucleotides outside the gene matches: 11. The length of the CDR3 is 16 residues. Germline V gene data show CDR1 as MNHNY and CDR2 as SVGAGI (reference sequence). CDR3 in amino acids: CASSSLQGVLNYGYTF. The CDR3 DNA sequence: TGTGCCAGCAGCAGCCTACAGGGGGTGTTAAACTATGGCTACACCTTC.

This clone was observed a few times. The chain combines TRBV6-1 with TRBJ1-5, with TRBD1 identical over 7 bases. The trim removed 0 bases at V and 2 bases at J, leaving 1 base unmatched. Germline CDR1 and CDR2: MNHNS and SASEGT. This CDR3 has 15 residues. The CDR3 sequence is CASSEATGGNQPQHF. In DNA form, the CDR3 reads TGTGCCAGCAGTGAAGCCACAGGGGGCAATCAGCCCCAGCATTTT.